These 22 T cell receptor beta chains originate from one sample sequenced in a study of shared clonotypes between healthy human individuals. The repertoire was sequenced with immunoSEQ multiplex PCR; TCRdb's copy has only in-frame clones and lacks some. Of roughly 2,000,000 clones listed, roughly 94% are singletons. CD45RO-negative, CCR7-positively selected cells formed the naive CD8 fraction, excluding terminally differentiated effector memory CD45RA+ cells. The sample was naive CD8+ T cells sorted from blood. The receptors shown here come from a man aged 18-30 years in good health.

V usage is TRBV15 and J usage is TRBJ2-5; D is unresolved. The V end lost 0 bases, the J end lost 2 bases, and 7 bases lay between the germline ends. The germline gives CDR1 LNHNV, CDR2 YYDKDF (reference sequence). The CDR3 consists of 14 residues. The CDR3, as DNA: TGTGCCACCAGCAGAGATATAGATCAAGAGACCCAGTACTTC. Its translation: CATSRDIDQETQYF.

The chain combines TRBV7-9 with TRBJ2-7; 7 bases align to TRBD1. Per the germline V gene, CDR1 is SEHNR and CDR2 is FQNEAQ (reference sequence). V shed 5 bases and J 4 bases; nucleotides not matched to a gene: 11. The length of the CDR3 is 15 residues. CDR3 protein: CASSLDKGAKYEQYF. As DNA, the CDR3 is TGTGCCAGCAGCCTCGACAAGGGGGCCAAATACGAGCAGTACTTC.

CDR3 sequence: CAWSDPAGGPDTQYF. In DNA, the CDR3 is TGTGCCTGGAGTGACCCAGCGGGGGGGCCAGATACGCAGTATTTT. This chain links TRBV30 with TRBJ2-3; the match to TRBD2 covers 10 bases. The CDR3 has 15 amino acids. Germline lookup yields CDR1 GTSNPN and CDR2 SVGIG (reference sequence). V trimming: 1 base; J trimming: 4 bases; junction bases outside the gene matches: 5.

This chain links TRBV21-1 with TRBJ1-2. TRBV21-1 is reported as a pseudogene. The CDR3 totals 16 residues. The CDR3 bases are TGTGCCAGCAGCAAAGAGGAGGGCAGACACAGGTATGGCTACACCTTC. It codes for CASSKEEGRHRYGYTF.

About this clone itself: At one boundary the junction diverges from the germline segment, which might be a read error. V and J are TRBV7-6 and TRBJ2-3; TRBD2 matches 11 bases. Germline V gene lookup returns CDR1 SGHVS and CDR2 FNYEAQ. The CDR3 has 15 amino acids. The DNA for the CDR3 is TGTGCCAGCAGCCTAGCGGGGGGAGCGGGCGATACGCAGTATTTT. Its protein product is CASSLAGGAGDTQYF.

The table lists this clone with a count of one. CDR3 sequence: CASSVGFTLGGSYEQYF. For the CDR3, the DNA is TGTGCCAGCAGCGTCGGCTTTACGTTGGGGGGATCCTACGAGCAGTACTTC. The chain recombines TRBV9 with TRBJ2-7; a weak D match, TRBD2 (6 bases). CDR3 size: 17 residues. Germline V CDR1 and CDR2: SGDLS, YYNGEE. Trimming took 2 bases from V and 1 from J, leaving 19 bases between them.

This chain uses TRBV10-2 with TRBJ1-1; D is ambiguous. This CDR3 is 15 amino acids long. With 3 bases removed from V and 1 base from J, the gap between germline ends came to 12 bases. Germline V gives CDR1 WSHSY, CDR2 SAAADI. The CDR3 here is CASSEFGEGNTEAFF. CDR3 bases: TGCGCCAGCAGTGAATTTGGGGAGGGGAACACTGAAGCTTTCTTT.

As concerns this clone: In the same sample, other DNA sequences code for this CDR3. The chain employs TRBV6-5 and TRBJ1-6; 9 nucleotides line up with TRBD1. V gave up 2 bases and J gave up 12 bases; unmatched junction bases: 5. Germline CDR1 reads MNHEY; CDR2 reads SVGAGI. This CDR3 contains 14 residues. For the CDR3, the DNA is TGTGCCAGCAGTTACGGGACAGGGATTCAACCCCTCCACTTT. This sequence encodes CASSYGTGIQPLHF.

The chain joins TRBV4-3 to TRBJ2-3; a possible D gene is TRBD2 (6 bases). Between the trimmed V and J ends, which lost 1 base and 2 bases, there was a span of 16 bases. Germline CDR1 is LGHNA and CDR2 is YSLEER. This CDR3 has 17 residues. CDR3 region: CASSQGPASDPTDTQYF. The CDR3 DNA is TGCGCCAGCAGCCAAGGTCCGGCTAGCGACCCCACAGATACGCAGTATTTT.

Details on this clone: The junction and the germline gene differ at one end; a read error may be behind it. This CDR3 is also generated by other DNA sequences in the sample. The genes are TRBV7-9 and TRBJ2-3; D is ambiguous. The V gene's germline CDR1 is SEHNR and CDR2 FQNEAQ (reference sequence). The CDR3 consists of 13 residues. CDR3 nucleotide sequence: TGTGCCAGCAGCTTACTGGGCACGGATACGCAGTATTTT. Amino acids: CASSLLGTDTQYF.

The rearrangement uses TRBV5-4 and TRBJ1-2; no clear D gene. V lost 2 bases and J lost 0, with 8 bases in between. CDR1 SGHNT and CDR2 YYREEE come from the germline V gene (reference sequence). The CDR3 runs to 14 residues. The CDR3 spells CASSFLGPNYGYTF. The CDR3 DNA is TGTGCCAGCAGCTTCTTGGGCCCTAACTATGGCTACACCTTC. Supplemented by reference TRBV5-4 and TRBJ1-2, the full variable domain reads ETGVTQSPTHLIKTRGQQVTLRCSSQSGHNTVSWYQQALGQGPQFIFQYYREEENGRGNFPPRFSGLQFPNYSSELNVNALELDDSALYLCASSFLGPNYGYTFGSGTRLTVV.

The chain has TRBV2 and TRBJ2-3, with 9 bases identical to TRBD1. The CDR3 sequence is 16 residues long. The ends lost 3 bases at V and 2 bases at J; junction bases unmatched: 6. The germline V gene encodes CDR1 SNHLY and CDR2 FYNNEI. CDR3: CASSDPTGGDTDTQYF. The CDR3, as DNA: TGTGCCAGCAGTGATCCGACAGGGGGGGACACAGATACGCAGTATTTT.

V gene TRBV6-5 combines with J gene TRBJ2-7, with D uncertain. CDR1 and CDR2 from the germline V gene are MNHEY and SVGAGI. The V end lost 3 bases, the J end lost 0 bases, and 15 bases lay between the germline ends. This CDR3 spans 16 amino acids. CDR3 protein: CASSYSAGTSSYEQYF. CDR3 in DNA: TGTGCCAGCAGTTATTCGGCAGGAACAAGCTCCTACGAGCAGTACTTC.

The chain combines TRBV20-1 with TRBJ2-7; the D is unclear. The CDR3 extends over 11 amino acids. Germline CDR1 is DFQATT and CDR2 is SNEGSKA (reference sequence). The ends were cut back, 6 bases at V and 3 bases at J, with 9 bases in the middle. The CDR3 DNA is TGCAGTGCCAAAGAAAGCTACGAGCAGTACTTC. Translating it yields CSAKESYEQYF.

The chain combines TRBV6-1 with TRBJ2-2, with D possibly being TRBD1 (5 bases). This CDR3 comprises 12 residues. The ends were cut back, 8 bases at V and 7 bases at J, with 11 bases in the middle. CDR1 and CDR2 from the germline V gene are MNHNS and SASEGT. CDR3 sequence: CASFQGGGELFF. The CDR3 coding sequence is TGTGCCAGCTTTCAGGGTGGCGGGGAGCTGTTTTTT.

This sequence joins TRBV19 and TRBJ2-1; weak D call: TRBD1 (5 bases). Trimming cost V 1 base and J 0 bases, with 7 bases left between them. The V gene's germline CDR1 is LNHDA and CDR2 SQIVND (reference sequence). The CDR3 is 15 amino acids. The DNA for the CDR3 is TGTGCCAGTAGTATAGGTAGGGGCTCCTACAATGAGCAGTTCTTC. Amino acids: CASSIGRGSYNEQFF. Based on the CDR3 plus reference TRBV19 and TRBJ2-1, the full variable domain is DGGITQSPKYLFRKEGQNVTLSCEQNLNHDAMYWYRQDPGQGLRLIYYSQIVNDFQKGDIAEGYSVSREKKESFPLTVTSAQKNPTAFYLCASSIGRGSYNEQFFGPGTRLTVL.

This clone occurred once. One end of the junction is discordant with germline, which a read error may explain. Distinct nucleotide sequences in the sample also encode this CDR3. V usage is TRBV4-1 and J usage is TRBJ2-3; D is unclear. From germline, CDR1 is MGHRA and CDR2 YSYEKL. The CDR3 has 14 residues. The CDR3 region is CASSQDGATDTQYF. CDR3 in DNA: TGCGCCAGCAGTCAAGACGGAGCCACAGATACGCAGTATTTT.

The chain links TRBV27 to TRBJ2-1; D gene uncertain. This CDR3 contains 14 residues. Trimming pared 3 bases from V and 5 bases from J, leaving 11 bases between. Germline V gives CDR1 MNHEY, CDR2 SMNVEV (reference sequence). The CDR3 DNA reads TGTGCCAGCAGTTTGTGGTCCAACAACAATGAGCAGTTCTTC. It encodes CASSLWSNNNEQFF.

This chain joins TRBV11-2 and TRBJ2-3; 10 bases fit TRBD2. The CDR3 has 15 residues. The germline V gene has CDR1 SGHAT and CDR2 FQNNGV. V gave up 2 bases and J gave up 3 bases; unmatched junction bases: 2. The CDR3 region has the DNA TGTGCCAGCAGCTTACCGGGACTAGCGACAGATACGCAGTATTTT. Its protein product is CASSLPGLATDTQYF.

The CDR3 DNA sequence: TGCGCCAGCAGCTTGGAGGACGGTACCTACGAGCAGTACTTC. Protein product: CASSLEDGTYEQYF. This rearrangement joins TRBV5-1 to TRBJ2-7; no clear D gene. Trimming removed 0 bases at V and 2 bases at J, with 9 bases between. The CDR3 runs 14 residues. The germline V gene encodes CDR1 SGHRS and CDR2 YFSETQ.

This chain connects TRBV9 to TRBJ1-1; possible D gene TRBD1, 5 bases. CDR1 SGDLS and CDR2 YYNGEE come from the germline V gene. CDR3 length: 15 residues. V lost 0 bases and J 5 bases, leaving 14 bases between the germline ends. The chain's CDR3 is CASSVGVNAGTEAFF. For the CDR3, the DNA is TGTGCCAGCAGCGTAGGAGTCAATGCAGGGACTGAAGCTTTCTTT.

The chain joins TRBV30 to TRBJ2-1, with unresolved D. The CDR3 is 12 amino acids. Germline lookup yields CDR1 GTSNPN and CDR2 SVGIG (reference sequence). With 1 base removed from V and 5 bases from J, the gap between germline ends came to 6 bases. The chain's CDR3 is CAWSEGNNEQFF. The DNA of the CDR3 is TGTGCCTGGAGTGAGGGTAACAATGAGCAGTTCTTC.